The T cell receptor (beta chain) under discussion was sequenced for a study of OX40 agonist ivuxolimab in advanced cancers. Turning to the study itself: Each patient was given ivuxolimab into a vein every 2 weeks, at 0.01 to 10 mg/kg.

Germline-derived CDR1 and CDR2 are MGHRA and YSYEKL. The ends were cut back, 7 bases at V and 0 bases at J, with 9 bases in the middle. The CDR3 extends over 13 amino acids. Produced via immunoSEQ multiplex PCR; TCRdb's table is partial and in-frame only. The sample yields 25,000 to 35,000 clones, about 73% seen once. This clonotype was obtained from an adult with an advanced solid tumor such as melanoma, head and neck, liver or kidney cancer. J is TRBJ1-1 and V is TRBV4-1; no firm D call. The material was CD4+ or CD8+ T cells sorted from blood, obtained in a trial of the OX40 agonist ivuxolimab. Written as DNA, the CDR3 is TGCGCCAGCATGGCAGGCGTGAACACTGAAGCTTTCTTT. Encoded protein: CASMAGVNTEAFF.